A single sample gave rise to the 23 T cell receptor beta chains below, sequenced in a study of blood T cell repertoires in COVID-19. The assay was immunoSEQ multiplex PCR, and TCRdb's table has in-frame clones only and misses some. The sample includes 14,000 to 15,000 clones, approximately 92% of them seen just once. Input material: peripheral blood. These TCRs come from a human donor with active COVID-19. The donor label of this sample is uncertain.

The chain employs TRBV24-1 and TRBJ2-5; the match to TRBD2 covers 8 bases. This CDR3 comprises 17 residues. CDR1 is KGHDR, CDR2 SFDVKD, per germline. J gave up 4 bases and V 3 bases, and 12 bases lay outside the gene matches. CDR3 region: CATSDRLAGTIRETQYF. The CDR3 nucleotides read TGTGCCACCAGTGATCGTCTAGCGGGTACCATTCGAGAGACCCAGTACTTC.

The gene calls are TRBV5-1 and TRBJ1-2, with 8 bases aligning to TRBD1. CDR1 is SGHRS and CDR2 is YFSETQ in the germline V gene. The CDR3 has 14 residues. With 0 bases clipped from V and 9 bases from J, the junction kept 7 bases outside the gene matches. The CDR3: CASSLDGTGKRYTF. The CDR3 DNA is TGCGCCAGCAGCTTGGATGGGACAGGAAAACGCTACACCTTC.

V and J are TRBV10-3 and TRBJ1-5, with a tentative D call TRBD1 (6 bases). This CDR3 is built from 17 residues. CDR1 is ENHRY, CDR2 SYGVKD, per germline. V shed 3 bases and J shed 0 bases, with 15 bases lying between them. The CDR3, as DNA: TGTGCCATCAGTGACGGGGGGCGTAGGGCTAGCAATCAGCCCCAGCATTTT. Translation gives CAISDGGRRASNQPQHF.

The chain joins TRBV29-1 to TRBJ1-1; weak D call: TRBD1 (6 bases). V was pared by 2 bases and J by 4 bases, with 14 bases between. The germline V gene has CDR1 SQVTM and CDR2 ANQGSEA. This CDR3 comprises 14 residues. DNA of the CDR3: TGCAGCGTTGAACAGGGGTCCCTGGGCACTGAAGCTTTCTTT. This sequence encodes CSVEQGSLGTEAFF.

This sequence joins TRBV7-2 and TRBJ2-1; unclear D gene. The CDR3 length is 14 residues. V dropped 1 base and J dropped 2 bases, with 6 bases sitting between them. The germline V gene has CDR1 SGHTA and CDR2 FQGNSA. This chain's CDR3 is CASSLDAAYNEQFF. CDR3 bases: TGTGCCAGCAGCTTAGACGCAGCCTACAATGAGCAGTTCTTC.

The chain couples TRBV18 to TRBJ2-3, with 12 bases identical to TRBD1. Germline V gene data show CDR1 as KGHSH and CDR2 as LQKENI. The V segment lost 6 bases and the J segment 4 bases; nucleotides outside the gene matches: 5. The CDR3 loop spans 15 amino acids. The CDR3 DNA follows: TGTGCCAGCTCTTCGGGACAGGGGGCTGCAGATACGCAGTATTTT. It is translated as CASSSGQGAADTQYF.

The V gene is TRBV19, the J gene TRBJ1-1, with TRBD1 as a possible D gene (6 bases). The ends were cut back, 6 bases at V and 1 base at J, with 12 bases in the middle. Germline V gene data show CDR1 as LNHDA and CDR2 as SQIVND (reference sequence). The CDR3 has 14 amino acids. The CDR3 DNA follows: TGTGCCAGTAGGCCAGGGGTGGAGAACACTGAAGCTTTCTTT. This codes for CASRPGVENTEAFF.

The chain employs TRBV9 and TRBJ1-3; possibly TRBD1 for D (5 bases). V lost 0 bases to trimming and J lost 2 bases, with 9 bases between them. This CDR3 spans 15 amino acids. CDR1 and CDR2 from the germline V gene are SGDLS and YYNGEE. CDR3 DNA sequence: TGTGCCAGCAGCGTAGGTCGGGGGACTGGAAACACCATATATTTT. Translation gives CASSVGRGTGNTIYF.

This clone was seen once. The chain has TRBV2 and TRBJ1-2; no reliable D call. With 0 bases removed from V and 7 bases from J, the gap between germline ends came to 9 bases. The CDR3 length is 13 residues. Germline CDR1 SNHLY, CDR2 FYNNEI. The CDR3 nucleotides are TGTGCCAGCAGTGAAGCGCTTCGCAGTGGCTACACCTTC. Protein sequence: CASSEALRSGYTF.

The chain combines TRBV5-1 with TRBJ2-5; 9 bases line up with TRBD1. In germline, CDR1 is SGHRS, CDR2 YFSETQ. The CDR3 runs 15 residues. V dropped 2 bases and J dropped 0; count of bases not matched to a gene: 2. DNA for the CDR3: TGCGCCAGCAGCTTAGGGGACAGGGACCAAGAGACCCAGTACTTC. This encodes CASSLGDRDQETQYF.

The chain's CDR3 is CASSPGPPRSNEQFF. CDR3 in DNA: TGTGCCAGCAGTCCCGGCCCTCCTAGGAGCAATGAGCAGTTCTTC. V and J are TRBV6-6 and TRBJ2-1, with unresolved D. In germline, CDR1 is MNHNY, CDR2 SVGAGI (reference sequence). The CDR3 contains 15 residues. V dropped 5 bases and J dropped 6 bases, with 17 bases sitting between them.

This sequence joins TRBV19 and TRBJ1-4; 8 nucleotides match TRBD1. The germline CDR1 and CDR2 sequences are LNHDA and SQIVND (reference sequence). This CDR3 has 15 amino acids. V lost 5 bases and J lost 3; bases outside the gene matches: 5. The CDR3 coding sequence is TGTGCCAGTAGTCGACAGGGGCGGCCTAATGAAAAACTGTTTTTT. This encodes CASSRQGRPNEKLFF.

The chain couples TRBV6-5 to TRBJ2-1, with 9 bases matching TRBD1. Looked up from germline, CDR1 is MNHEY and CDR2 is SVGAGI. With V trimmed by 4 bases and J by 6 bases, 7 bases remained unmatched. The length of the CDR3 is 15 residues. The CDR3 nucleotides are TGTGCCAGCAGTTCCCGGGACAGGGTGGGCAATGAGCAGTTCTTC. It translates to CASSSRDRVGNEQFF.

The chain combines TRBV3-1 (or the pseudogene TRBV3-2) with TRBJ1-4; D is possibly TRBD1 (6 bases). This CDR3 region has 14 residues. The germline V and J ends were trimmed by 4 bases and 7 bases, with 13 bases remaining between them. CDR1 is LGHDT, CDR2 YNNKEL, per germline (reference sequence). CDR3 sequence reads: CASSRRGGGEKLFF. The CDR3 region has the DNA TGTGCCAGCAGCCGAAGAGGGGGTGGTGAAAAACTGTTTTTT.

The chain couples TRBV7-6 to TRBJ2-3; 11 nucleotides match TRBD2. Germline V lookup: CDR1 SGHVS, CDR2 FNYEAQ. After removal of 5 bases from V and 4 bases from J, the junction contained 14 bases not matched to a gene. The CDR3 extends over 18 amino acids. CDR3 loop: CASSPSGFSGGAADTQYF. CDR3 bases: TGTGCCAGCAGCCCCTCAGGTTTTAGCGGGGGGGCCGCAGATACGCAGTATTTT.

This chain links TRBV5-1 with TRBJ2-7, with 7 bases identical to TRBD2. The CDR3 length is 14 residues. Per germline, CDR1 SGHRS and CDR2 YFSETQ. Trimming removed 7 bases from V and 4 bases from J; junction bases left unmatched: 11. CDR3 residues: CASGPGGSMYEQYF. The CDR3 coding sequence is TGCGCCAGCGGACCGGGGGGTAGTATGTACGAGCAGTACTTC.

The V call is TRBV30, the J call TRBJ2-2; 8 bases are shared with TRBD1. CDR1 is GTSNPN, CDR2 SVGIG, per germline (reference sequence). This CDR3 has 13 residues. J lost 2 bases, V lost 5 bases, and 1 base had no gene match. The DNA of the CDR3 is TGTGCCTGGGGGACAGGTAACACCGGGGAGCTGTTTTTT. Residues: CAWGTGNTGELFF.

The sample holds one count of this clone. V is TRBV12-2 and J is TRBJ2-5; the table's D gene call, TRBD1, was not cross checked with the DNA. TRBV12-2 is marked as a pseudogene. The CDR3 sequence is 18 residues long. This chain's CDR3 is CASRLVDRGRCLSETQYF. Here the CDR3 DNA reads TGTGCAAGTCGCTTAGTGGACAGGGGGCGTTGTCTGTCTGAGACCCAGTACTTC.

V is TRBV11-2 and J is TRBJ2-7, with 7 bases lining up with TRBD1. V lost 6 bases and J lost 4; bases outside the gene matches: 6. The CDR3 is 13 residues long. Germline-derived CDR1 and CDR2 are SGHAT and FQNNGV. CDR3 nucleotides: TGTGCCAGCAGTCGGACAGGTGCATACGAGCAGTACTTC. Encoded protein: CASSRTGAYEQYF.

CDR3 amino acids: CATSDLPGLTYDEQYF. CDR3 sequence (DNA): TGTGCCACCAGTGATTTGCCGGGACTTACCTACGACGAGCAGTACTTC. V gene TRBV24-1 combines with J gene TRBJ2-7, with a possible D match to TRBD2 (6 bases). This CDR3 contains 16 residues. The germline V and J ends were trimmed by 0 bases and 5 bases, with 16 bases remaining between them. From germline, CDR1 is KGHDR and CDR2 SFDVKD.

This clone was recorded only once. This sequence joins TRBV29-1 and TRBJ2-5, with a weak D call TRBD2 (6 bases). There are 12 residues in the CDR3. With 6 bases removed from V and 1 base from J, the gap between germline ends came to 9 bases. Germline assignment: CDR1 SQVTM and CDR2 ANQGSEA. Written as DNA, the CDR3 is TGCAGCGTGCTGGGACTCCAAGAGACCCAGTACTTC. Its translation: CSVLGLQETQYF.

The rearrangement links TRBV6-6 to TRBJ1-4, with 9 bases aligning to TRBD1. There are 14 residues in the CDR3. With V trimmed by 4 bases and J by 8 bases, 5 bases remained unmatched. From germline, CDR1 is MNHNY and CDR2 SVGAGI (reference sequence). The CDR3 region has the DNA TGTGCCAGCAGTTCAACAGGGGGCAAGGAAAAACTGTTTTTT. Protein product: CASSSTGGKEKLFF.

This clone was counted a single time. This sequence joins TRBV6-5 and TRBJ2-7, with a tentative D call TRBD2 (5 bases). CDR3 size: 15 residues. Trimming removed 0 bases from V and 4 bases from J, with 13 bases in between. The V gene's germline CDR1 is MNHEY and CDR2 SVGAGI. CDR3 sequence (DNA): TGTGCCAGCAGTTACTCCCCGAGTGGAGGTTACGAGCAGTACTTC. Amino acid sequence: CASSYSPSGGYEQYF.